The rows below give T cell receptor beta chains drawn from one sample of a study of vaccination effects on CD4 cells after COVID-19. Method: immunoSEQ multiplex PCR; TCRdb's copy keeps in-frame clones and lacks some. The sample lists 70,000 to 75,000 clones; more than 70% were seen once. Which antigens these TCRs recognize remains unknown. The sequenced sample was CD4+ T cells from PBMCs cultured without peptide, obtained before COVID-19 vaccination. Receptor source: a human donor who received a COVID-19 vaccine. Both conserved end residues are part of each CDR3. The D gene is left open where the match is weak. Clone size is not always given. Where it is, it says once, few, many or a class for expanded clones.

J | D | V | size | CDR3 | DNA
TRBJ2-2 | TRBD1 | TRBV18 | - | CASSPNRGGNTGELFF | TGTGCCAGCTCACCAAACAGGGGCGGGAACACCGGGGAGCTGTTTTTT
TRBJ1-3 | - | TRBV19 | - | CASSIKWNSGNTIYF | TGTGCCAGTAGTATTAAATGGAACTCTGGAAACACCATATATTTT
TRBJ2-2 | - | TRBV5-1 | - | CASSLLSGGQDGELFF | TGCGCCAGCAGCTTGTTGTCCGGGGGCCAGGACGGGGAGCTGTTTTTT
TRBJ2-3 | TRBD2 | TRBV10-1 | once | CASSVAGGDTQYF | TGCGCCAGCAGTGTAGCGGGGGGGGATACGCAGTATTTT
TRBJ1-2 | - | TRBV29-1 | - | CSVAPGSTNYGYTF | TGCAGCGTTGCCCCGGGGAGTACTAACTATGGCTACACCTTC
TRBJ1-2 | TRBD1 | TRBV6-5 | - | CASSSYGTGSYGYTF | TGTGCCAGCAGTTCGTACGGGACAGGGTCATATGGCTACACCTTC
TRBJ2-4 | - | TRBV19 | - | CASSMGDSGKNIQYF | TGTGCCAGTAGTATGGGGGACTCGGGCAAAAACATTCAGTACTTC
TRBJ1-4 | - | TRBV6-5 | - | CASSYQGREKLFF | TGTGCCAGCAGTTACCAGGGCCGGGAAAAACTGTTTTTT
TRBJ1-5 | - | TRBV5-1 | - | CASRRGLSNQPQHF | TGCGCCAGCCGCCGGGGGTTAAGCAATCAGCCCCAGCATTTT
TRBJ1-6 | TRBD1 | TRBV3-1/TRBV3-2 | - | CASSQTGEHSPLHF | TGTGCCAGCAGCCAGACAGGGGAGCATTCACCCCTCCACTTT
TRBJ2-6 | - | TRBV5-1 | - | CASTPRQFSGANVLTF | TGCGCCAGCACCCCCAGACAGTTCTCTGGGGCCAACGTCCTGACTTTC
TRBJ1-2 | - | TRBV5-4 | - | CASSRDGNYGYTF | TGTGCCAGCAGTCGGGACGGAAACTATGGCTACACCTTC
TRBJ2-6 | TRBD1 | TRBV10-2 | - | CASNSGTGAIGANVLTF | TGCGCCAGCAATTCCGGGACAGGGGCCATTGGGGCCAACGTCCTGACTTTC
TRBJ2-1 | TRBD2 | TRBV5-1 | - | CASSFGSGGNEQFF | TGCGCCAGCAGCTTTGGCTCGGGGGGGAATGAGCAGTTCTTC
TRBJ1-5 | - | TRBV5-1 | - | CASSLDGNNQPQHF | TGCGCCAGCAGCTTGGACGGCAACAATCAGCCCCAGCATTTT
TRBJ2-3 | TRBD2 | TRBV7-2 | - | CASSLVGLAAINTQYF | TGTGCCAGCAGCTTAGTGGGACTAGCGGCCATAAATACGCAGTATTTT
TRBJ2-3 | TRBD1 | TRBV7-8 | - | CASSLDRGTDTQYF | TGTGCCAGCAGCTTGGACAGGGGGACAGATACGCAGTATTTT
TRBJ2-4 | TRBD1 | TRBV24-1 | - | CATSDRTGGKNIQYF | TGTGCCACCAGTGATCGTACAGGGGGGAAAAACATTCAGTACTTC
TRBJ2-1 | - | TRBV3-1/TRBV3-2 | - | CASSYLRNEQFF | TGTGCCAGCAGCTATTTGAGGAATGAGCAGTTCTTC
TRBJ2-1 | - | TRBV24-1 | once | CATSDPTLGIEQFF | TGTGCCACCAGTGACCCAACTCTAGGGATTGAGCAGTTCTTC
TRBJ1-3 | - | TRBV5-6 | - | CASSLGQGNTIYF | TGTGCCAGCAGCTTGGGACAGGGAAACACCATATATTTT
TRBJ1-1 | - | TRBV19 | - | CASSTLRAGNTEAFF | TGTGCCAGTAGTACCCTCAGGGCTGGGAACACTGAAGCTTTCTTT
TRBJ1-5 | - | TRBV6-1 | - | CASSEWTELVQPQHF | TGTGCCAGCAGTGAATGGACGGAATTGGTGCAGCCCCAGCATTTT
TRBJ2-6 | - | TRBV27 | - | CASSLGPDSGANVLTF | TGTGCCAGCAGTTTGGGGCCGGACTCTGGGGCCAACGTCCTGACTTTC